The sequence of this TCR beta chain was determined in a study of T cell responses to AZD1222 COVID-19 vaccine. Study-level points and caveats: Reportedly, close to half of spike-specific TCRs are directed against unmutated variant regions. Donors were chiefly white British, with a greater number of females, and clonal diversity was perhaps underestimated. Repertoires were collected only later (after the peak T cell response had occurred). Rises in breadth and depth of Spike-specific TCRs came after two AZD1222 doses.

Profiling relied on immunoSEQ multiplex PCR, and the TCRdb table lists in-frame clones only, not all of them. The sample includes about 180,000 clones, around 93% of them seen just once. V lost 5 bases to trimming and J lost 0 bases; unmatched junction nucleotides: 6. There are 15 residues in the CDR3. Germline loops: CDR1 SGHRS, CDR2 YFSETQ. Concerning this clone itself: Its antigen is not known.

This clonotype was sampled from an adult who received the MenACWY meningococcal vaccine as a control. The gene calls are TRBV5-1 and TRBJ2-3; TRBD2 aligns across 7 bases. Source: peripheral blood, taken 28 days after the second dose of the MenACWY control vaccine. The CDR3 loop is CASRGGGPSTDTQYF. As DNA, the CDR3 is TGCGCCAGCAGGGGCGGGGGACCTAGCACAGATACGCAGTATTTT.